These 21 T cell receptor beta chains came from one sample sequenced in a study of T-cell memory formation after mild COVID-19 (dated by TCRdb to the early 2020s). Library preparation was by 5' RACE. Instrument used: Illumina NovaSeq 6000. The public reads were quality trimmed at Q25 with fastp and then assembled into clones with MiXCR by TCRdb, keeping productive beta chains. A single entry per CDR3 protein holds the most common genes and DNA from its merged rows. For this sample the table gives roughly 610,000 distinct CDR3 sequences, of which approximately 15% were detected only once. About 7.4% of the sample is taken by the ten largest. Source material: PBMCs or a T cell subset sorted from them (not recorded which). The receptors originated from an adult woman who had mild COVID-19 (a few samples of this study predate the infection). The sample titles of this study are shuffled in the database, so cell type and time point are left out; the donor was told from shared clones.

The genes are TRBV12-3 or TRBV12-4 and TRBJ1-2; D ambiguous. The CDR3 has 13 amino acids. V lost 8 bases to trimming and J lost 4 bases, with 14 bases between them. CDR3 region: CASGQQASYGYTF. The DNA of the CDR3 is TGTGCCAGCGGCCAGCAGGCCTCCTATGGCTACACCTTC.

This clonotype was found a few times. The rearrangement links TRBV6-2 or TRBV6-3 to TRBJ2-1; unclear D gene. The germline V gene has CDR1 MNHEY and CDR2 SVGEGT. The V end lost 8 bases, the J end lost 8 bases, and 13 bases lay between the germline ends. This CDR3 spans 12 amino acids. The CDR3 DNA reads TGTGCCAGCGGAGTTATGTGGGATGAGCAGTTCTTC. Amino acid sequence: CASGVMWDEQFF.

This clonotype has ten or more counts. V is TRBV14 and J is TRBJ1-1; the D gene is possibly TRBD1 (5 bases). Trimming cost V 5 bases and J 1 base, with 11 bases left between them. CDR3 length: 14 amino acids. Germline-derived CDR1 and CDR2 are SGHDN and FVKESK. In DNA, the CDR3 is TGTGCCAGCAGCATAGGACAAGCGAACACTGAAGCTTTCTTT. Protein: CASSIGQANTEAFF.

This clonotype was recorded only once. The chain has TRBV6-5 and TRBJ1-1; the D gene is possibly TRBD1 (6 bases). Germline CDR1 and CDR2: MNHEY and SVGAGI. Trimming removed 3 bases at V and 4 bases at J, with 18 bases between. The CDR3 loop spans 16 amino acids. The CDR3 DNA reads as TGTGCCAGCAGTTATTCGAGCTCAGGGGTGGGCACTGAAGCTTTCTTT. Its protein product is CASSYSSSGVGTEAFF.

This clonotype turned up a few times. The rearrangement joins TRBV7-3 to TRBJ2-2; tentatively, D is TRBD1 (5 bases). The V end lost 2 bases, the J end lost 5 bases, and 9 bases lay between the germline ends. The germline V gene encodes CDR1 SGHTA and CDR2 FQGTGA. This CDR3 has 14 amino acids. CDR3 DNA: TGTGCCAGCAGCTTATCTTCAGGGACCGGGGAGCTGTTTTTT. Encoded protein: CASSLSSGTGELFF.

This clonotype was counted between two and nine times. This chain connects TRBV20-1 to TRBJ2-7, with D perhaps matching TRBD1 or TRBD2 (5 bases each). Germline V gene data show CDR1 as DFQATT and CDR2 as SNEGSKA (reference sequence). The ends were cut back, 5 bases at V and 0 bases at J, with 17 bases in the middle. The CDR3 totals 15 residues. The CDR3 nucleotides are TGCAGTGCTCTCCAAACGGGACCGATCTCCTACGAGCAGTACTTC. Protein product: CSALQTGPISYEQYF.

The chain joins TRBV9 to TRBJ1-5; D may be TRBD1 (5 bases). The CDR3 is 15 residues long. CDR1 and CDR2 from the germline V gene are SGDLS and YYNGEE. V lost 2 bases and J lost 10, with 19 bases in between. CDR3 in DNA: TGTGCCAGCAGCGTCGGGGTACGGGGCGGGGATCCCCAGCATTTT. It yields the protein CASSVGVRGGDPQHF.

The rearrangement links TRBV10-3 to TRBJ2-7, with 12 bases that match TRBD1. Trimming at V came to 6 bases and at J to 5 bases, leaving 8 bases not matched to a gene. CDR1 ENHRY and CDR2 SYGVKD come from the germline V gene. This CDR3 is built from 15 residues. The CDR3 DNA is TGTGCCATCAGGGGGGGACAGGGGGCGAAGAACGAGCAGTACTTC. Protein sequence: CAIRGGQGAKNEQYF.

This clonotype was detected a few times. This chain uses TRBV5-6 with TRBJ2-2; TRBD1 might be the D (5 bases). The V gene lost 4 bases and the J gene lost 5 bases, with 15 bases spanning the gap. Germline loops: CDR1 SGHDT, CDR2 YYEEEE. The CDR3 extends over 15 amino acids. The CDR3 here is CASSPEHRLTGELFF. CDR3 nucleotides: TGTGCCAGCAGCCCGGAGCACAGGTTAACCGGGGAGCTGTTTTTT. Based on the CDR3 plus reference TRBV5-6 and TRBJ2-2, the full variable domain is DAGVTQSPTHLIKTRGQQVTLRCSPKSGHDTVSWYQQALGQGPQFIFQYYEEEERQRGNFPDRFSGHQFPNYSSELNVNALLLGDSALYLCASSPEHRLTGELFFGEGSRLTVL.

This clonotype has a handful of counts. This chain joins TRBV4-1 and TRBJ2-3; D is unclear. With 3 bases removed from V and 1 base from J, the gap between germline ends came to 11 bases. Germline V gene sequence: CDR1 MGHRA, CDR2 YSYEKL. CDR3 length: 15 amino acids. As DNA, the CDR3 is TGCGCCAGCAGCCACGGCCGGACCCGCACAGATACGCAGTATTTT. This codes for CASSHGRTRTDTQYF.

The chain carries TRBV4-3 and TRBJ2-2; no clear D. V was trimmed by 3 bases and J by 5 bases, leaving 10 bases between them. Germline V gene data show CDR1 as LGHNA and CDR2 as YSLEER. CDR3 length: 14 amino acids. As DNA, the CDR3 is TGCGCCAGCAGCCAGCCTGAAGGTACCGGGGAGCTGTTTTTT. This codes for CASSQPEGTGELFF.

The chain uses TRBV7-3 and TRBJ2-5, with D perhaps matching TRBD2 (6 bases). Trimming left V 3 bases short and J 0 bases short, with 8 bases between. Germline V gene sequence: CDR1 SGHTA, CDR2 FQGTGA. The CDR3 is 14 residues long. The CDR3 DNA sequence: TGTGCCAGCAGCTTGGAGGGAAACCAAGAGACCCAGTACTTC. Amino acids: CASSLEGNQETQYF.

The chain combines TRBV6-2 or TRBV6-3 with TRBJ2-5; 7 bases align to TRBD2. With V trimmed by 6 bases and J by 5 bases, 9 bases remained unmatched. Germline CDR1 is MNHEY and CDR2 is SVGEGT. The CDR3 loop spans 14 amino acids. The chain's CDR3 is CASRPDWGGETQYF. CDR3 sequence (DNA): TGTGCCAGCAGGCCAGACTGGGGAGGGGAGACCCAGTACTTC.

This clonotype occurred a few times. The chain combines TRBV7-2 with TRBJ1-1; unclear D gene. The CDR3 has 15 residues. V shed 2 bases and J shed 1 base, with 11 bases lying between them. Looked up from germline, CDR1 is SGHTA and CDR2 is FQGNSA. The chain's CDR3 is CASSLRRQRNTEAFF. As DNA, the CDR3 is TGTGCCAGCAGCTTAAGGCGTCAGAGGAACACTGAAGCTTTCTTT.

This clonotype was detected only a few times. This rearrangement joins TRBV3-1 to TRBJ2-2; D is unclear. V was pared by 1 base and J by 4 bases, with 7 bases between. This CDR3 region has 14 residues. Germline lookup yields CDR1 LGHDT and CDR2 YNNKEL (reference sequence). The CDR3 reads CASSQGRPTGELFF. The CDR3 DNA sequence: TGTGCCAGCAGCCAAGGGCGTCCCACCGGGGAGCTGTTTTTT.

The CDR3 DNA follows: TGTGCCAGCAGCTTATTTGGCCGAGGAGGATCACCCCTCCACTTT. Protein product: CASSLFGRGGSPLHF. The chain links TRBV7-2 to TRBJ1-6; D not resolved. The CDR3 extends over 15 amino acids. Trimming stripped 2 bases from V and 10 bases from J, with 15 bases between. Germline CDR1 and CDR2: SGHTA and FQGNSA.

The table lists this clonotype with a few counts. The chain uses TRBV4-1 and TRBJ2-3; D is uncertain. Germline CDR1 is MGHRA and CDR2 is YSYEKL. The CDR3 contains 14 residues. V lost 0 bases and J 12 bases, leaving 16 bases between the germline ends. This CDR3 is CASSQDQLVPPQYF. The CDR3 nucleotides are TGCGCCAGCAGCCAAGATCAGCTGGTCCCCCCCCAGTATTTT.

Here the CDR3 reads CASSGPGQANYGYTF. Written as DNA, the CDR3 is TGTGCCAGCAGCGGACCGGGACAGGCCAACTATGGCTACACCTTC. This sequence joins TRBV9 and TRBJ1-2; 8 nucleotides line up with TRBD1. CDR3 length equals 15 residues. V lost 3 bases, J lost 2 bases, and 6 bases stayed unmatched. Germline V lookup: CDR1 SGDLS, CDR2 YYNGEE.

V gene TRBV4-3 combines with J gene TRBJ2-3, with D unresolved. V was shortened by 0 bases and J by 5 bases, with 12 bases between the two germline ends. CDR1 is LGHNA and CDR2 is YSLEER in the germline V gene. This CDR3 contains 15 residues. The CDR3 DNA is TGCGCCAGCAGCCAAGATTACCATGGGAAAGATACGCAGTATTTT. Translated, it gives CASSQDYHGKDTQYF.

The chain links TRBV9 to TRBJ2-5; 12 bases match TRBD2. The CDR3 has 16 residues. V was pared by 0 bases and J by 5 bases, with 5 bases of the junction left unmatched. The germline gives CDR1 SGDLS, CDR2 YYNGEE. The CDR3 loop is CASSVGGLAGSETQYF. The CDR3 DNA is TGTGCCAGCAGCGTAGGTGGACTAGCGGGATCTGAGACCCAGTACTTC. The whole variable domain, filled in from reference TRBV9 and TRBJ2-5, reads DSGVTQTPKHLITATGQRVTLRCSPRSGDLSVYWYQQSLDQGLQFLIQYYNGEERAKGNILERFSAQQFPDLHSELNLSSLELGDSALYFCASSVGGLAGSETQYFGPGTRLLVL.

This clonotype has only a few counts. The V call is TRBV7-3, the J call TRBJ2-3, with 9 bases that match TRBD1. The trim removed 2 bases at V and 6 bases at J, leaving 9 bases unmatched. CDR1 and CDR2 from the germline V gene are SGHTA and FQGTGA. CDR3 length: 16 residues. DNA for the CDR3: TGTGCCAGCAGCTTAGGTGGGACAGGGATGTTGGATACGCAGTATTTT. Protein sequence: CASSLGGTGMLDTQYF.